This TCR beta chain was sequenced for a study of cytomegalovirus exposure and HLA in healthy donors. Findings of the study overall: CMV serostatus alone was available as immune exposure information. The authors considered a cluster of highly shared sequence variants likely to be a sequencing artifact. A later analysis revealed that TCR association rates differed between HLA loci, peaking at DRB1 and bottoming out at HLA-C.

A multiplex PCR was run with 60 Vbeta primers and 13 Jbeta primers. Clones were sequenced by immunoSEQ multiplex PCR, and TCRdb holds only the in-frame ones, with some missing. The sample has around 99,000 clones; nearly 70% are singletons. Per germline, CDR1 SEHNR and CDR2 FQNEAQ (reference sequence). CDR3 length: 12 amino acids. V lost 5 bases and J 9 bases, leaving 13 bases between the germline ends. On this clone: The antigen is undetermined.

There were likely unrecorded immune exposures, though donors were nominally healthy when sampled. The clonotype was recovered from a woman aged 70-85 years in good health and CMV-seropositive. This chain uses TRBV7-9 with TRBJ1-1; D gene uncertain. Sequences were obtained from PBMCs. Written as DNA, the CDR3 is TGTGCCAGCAGCCCCGAATCGGTAAAAGCTTTCTTT. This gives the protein CASSPESVKAFF.